This entry lists 19 T cell receptor beta chains sequenced from one sample in a study of T-cell reconstitution after alpha-beta-depleted transplantation in children. Preparing the TCRbeta library involved the use of unique molecular identifiers. TCRdb redid the calling of the PCR reads with MiXCR, one entry per CDR3 protein. The profile shows 70,000 or so distinct CDR3 sequences, roughly a tenth of them singletons. The sequencing here drew on PBMCs, taken before TCRalphabeta/CD19-depleted stem cell transplant. These TCRs come from a boy between 5 and 17 years old with acute myeloid leukemia, due to receive a stem cell transplant.

This clonotype has a count of ten or more. CDR3 in amino acids: CASSQGGSSTDTQYF. Written as DNA, the CDR3 is TGCGCCAGCAGCCAAGGTGGATCTAGCACAGATACGCAGTATTTT. The chain couples TRBV4-3 to TRBJ2-3; D remains unclear. Looked up from germline, CDR1 is LGHNA and CDR2 is YSLEER. The CDR3 spans 15 residues. V lost 1 base and J lost 0, with 8 bases in between.

This clonotype has a count of ten or more. The chain couples TRBV7-9 to TRBJ1-4; no reliable D call. The CDR3 loop spans 15 amino acids. Germline V gene lookup returns CDR1 SEHNR and CDR2 FQNEAQ (reference sequence). V dropped 1 base and J dropped 7 bases, with 13 bases sitting between them. The CDR3 coding sequence is TGTGCCAGCAGCTTAGTTATGCGGGCCGGTGAAAAACTGTTTTTT. Translating it yields CASSLVMRAGEKLFF.

Many counts were recorded for this clonotype. V gene TRBV20-1 combines with J gene TRBJ2-7; no firm D call. Germline V CDR1 and CDR2: DFQATT, SNEGSKA (reference sequence). Trimming stripped 0 bases from V and 0 bases from J, with 12 bases between. The CDR3 is 15 amino acids. CDR3 coding DNA: TGCAGTGCTAGAGATGGTGGGCAAAACTCCTACGAGCAGTACTTC. Its translation: CSARDGGQNSYEQYF.

This clonotype was recorded many times. The gene calls are TRBV7-2 and TRBJ2-1, with a possible D match to TRBD2 (6 bases). Germline assignment: CDR1 SGHTA and CDR2 FQGNSA. Trimming stripped 2 bases from V and 5 bases from J, with 13 bases between. This CDR3 is built from 15 residues. CDR3 loop: CASSLSLQRDNEQFF. In nucleotides, the CDR3 is TGTGCCAGCAGCTTAAGCCTCCAGCGGGACAATGAGCAGTTCTTC.

This clonotype was counted at least ten times. The chain is built from TRBV24-1 and TRBJ2-6; D ambiguous. Looked up from germline, CDR1 is KGHDR and CDR2 is SFDVKD. This CDR3 has 15 amino acids. The V end was cut by 4 bases, the J end by 0 bases, with 6 bases between. DNA for the CDR3: TGTGCCACCAGTGACTTCCGCTCTGGGGCCAACGTCCTGACTTTC. Translation gives CATSDFRSGANVLTF.

This clonotype came up many times. This sequence joins TRBV7-2 and TRBJ2-2; TRBD2 might be the D (5 bases). From germline, CDR1 is SGHTA and CDR2 FQGNSA. V lost 5 bases, J lost 5 bases, and 9 bases lay in between. The CDR3 length is 13 residues. The CDR3 coding sequence is TGTGCCAGCAGCCGTACGGGGACCGGGGAGCTGTTTTTT. Translated: CASSRTGTGELFF.

The rearrangement uses TRBV29-1 and TRBJ1-5; perhaps TRBD1 as D (6 bases). Trimming cost V 4 bases and J 2 bases, with 12 bases left between them. Germline CDR1 and CDR2: SQVTM and ANQGSEA. The CDR3 loop spans 14 amino acids. Written as DNA, the CDR3 is TGCAGCGTTGGGGGGGCTGGGGGCAATCAGCCCCAGCATTTT. Residues: CSVGGAGGNQPQHF.

The table lists this clonotype with many counts. The rearrangement links TRBV6-2 or TRBV6-3 to TRBJ1-2; D not certain. The CDR3 consists of 12 residues. Trimming stripped 10 bases from V and 8 bases from J, with 17 bases between. Germline V gives CDR1 MNHEY, CDR2 SVGEGT. The CDR3 spells CATMDSSVGYTF. Written as DNA, the CDR3 is TGTGCCACTATGGACTCTTCGGTAGGCTACACCTTC.

The sample holds many counts of this clonotype. V is TRBV11-2 and J is TRBJ1-1; no reliable D call. Germline lookup yields CDR1 SGHAT and CDR2 FQNNGV. Deletions cut 1 base from V and 7 bases from J, with 4 bases between. The CDR3 length is 11 residues. The CDR3 reads CASSLVIEAFF. CDR3 bases: TGTGCCAGCAGCTTAGTGATTGAAGCTTTCTTT.

Many counts were recorded for this clonotype. The chain's CDR3 is CASQKGPGDNYGYTF. The DNA of the CDR3 is TGTGCCAGCCAGAAGGGGCCAGGGGATAACTATGGCTACACCTTC. The chain has TRBV2 and TRBJ1-2, with D tentatively TRBD1 (6 bases). Trimming took 8 bases from V and 1 from J, leaving 17 bases between them. This CDR3 is 15 amino acids long. CDR1 is SNHLY, CDR2 FYNNEI, per germline.

This clonotype was counted many times. The chain joins TRBV5-1 to TRBJ2-1, with TRBD1 as a possible D gene (6 bases). Germline assignment: CDR1 SGHRS and CDR2 YFSETQ. This CDR3 comprises 15 residues. The V and J ends lost 5 bases and 10 bases respectively, with 22 bases between them. The CDR3 here is CASSRADPSQGEQFF. CDR3 in DNA: TGCGCCAGCAGTCGGGCTGACCCGTCACAGGGAGAGCAGTTCTTC.

This clonotype was seen many times. This sequence joins TRBV13 and TRBJ1-2, with 7 nucleotides matching TRBD1. V was clipped by 0 bases and J by 6 bases; unmatched bases: 13. Looked up from germline, CDR1 is PRHDT and CDR2 is FYEKMQ (reference sequence). There are 17 residues in the CDR3. CDR3 region: CASSLGTGYGPGDGYTF. In nucleotides, the CDR3 is TGTGCCAGCAGCTTAGGGACAGGGTATGGACCAGGGGATGGCTACACCTTC.

This clonotype was counted at least ten times. The V gene is TRBV6-5, the J gene TRBJ1-2; 11 bases are shared with TRBD1. This CDR3 has 14 residues. Trimming cost V 6 bases and J 5 bases; bases outside gene matches: 5. Germline loops: CDR1 MNHEY, CDR2 SVGAGI. This chain's CDR3 is CASRRTGGFYGYTF. The CDR3 nucleotides are TGTGCCAGCAGAAGGACAGGGGGCTTTTATGGCTACACCTTC.

This clonotype was recorded at least ten times. This chain uses TRBV6-6 with TRBJ2-7, with D possibly TRBD2 on 7 matching bases. The CDR3 has 12 residues. Looked up from germline, CDR1 is MNHNY and CDR2 is SVGAGI (reference sequence). Deletions cut 10 bases from V and 3 bases from J, with 13 bases between. The CDR3 loop is CATKGGNYEQYF. The CDR3 DNA reads as TGTGCCACCAAGGGGGGGAACTACGAGCAGTACTTC.

This clonotype came up many times. The gene calls are TRBV2 and TRBJ2-1; weak D call: TRBD1 (5 bases). The CDR3 runs to 17 residues. V lost 10 bases, J lost 4 bases, and 26 bases lay in between. The germline CDR1 and CDR2 sequences are SNHLY and FYNNEI. The CDR3 loop reads CATVLQLTRQSYNEQFF. The CDR3 region has the DNA TGTGCCACCGTTCTCCAGCTTACCCGACAGAGTTACAATGAGCAGTTCTTC.

In its sample, this clonotype was seen many times. The V and J genes are TRBV15 and TRBJ2-1; 7 bases match TRBD2. The CDR3 runs 18 residues. V shed 0 bases, J shed 0 bases, and the junction held 8 bases outside the gene matches. Germline V CDR1 and CDR2: LNHNV, YYDKDF (reference sequence). CDR3 loop: CATSRDWRLAVSYNEQFF. In DNA, the CDR3 is TGTGCCACCAGCAGAGATTGGAGACTAGCAGTCTCCTACAATGAGCAGTTCTTC.

The gene calls are TRBV7-2 and TRBJ1-2; tentatively, D is TRBD1 (5 bases). The germline V and J ends were trimmed by 5 bases and 2 bases, with 9 bases remaining between them. The germline CDR1 and CDR2 sequences are SGHTA and FQGNSA. This CDR3 comprises 13 residues. The CDR3 reads CASSPYRNYGYTF. CDR3 nucleotides: TGTGCCAGCAGCCCCTACAGGAACTATGGCTACACCTTC. The entire variable domain, with the rest obtained from reference TRBV7-2 and TRBJ1-2, is as follows: GAGVSQSPSNKVTEKGKDVELRCDPISGHTALYWYRQSLGQGLEFLIYFQGNSAPDKSGLPSDRFSAERTGGSVSTLTIQRTQQEDSAVYLCASSPYRNYGYTFGSGTRLTVV.

Notes on this clonotype: This sequence may be a read error, since a much larger clone differs from it by one base. The chain combines TRBV12-3 or TRBV12-4 with TRBJ1-1, with D uncertain. The CDR3 sequence is 11 residues long. The DNA of the CDR3 is TGTACCAGCAGTCCTAAGACTGAAGCTTTCTTT. Translating gives CTSSPKTEAFF.

This clonotype was observed at least ten times. The rearrangement uses TRBV6-2 or TRBV6-3 and TRBJ2-5, with 8 bases lining up with TRBD1. The length of the CDR3 is 17 residues. Per the germline V gene, CDR1 is MNHEY and CDR2 is SVGEGT. Trimming at V came to 6 bases and at J to 3 bases, leaving 15 bases not matched to a gene. DNA for the CDR3: TGTGCCAGCAGACCCAATTTCGGACAGGGCACCAAAGAGACCCAGTACTTC. It yields the protein CASRPNFGQGTKETQYF.